The 32 T cell receptor beta chains below all came from one sample that was sequenced in a study of regulatory T cells in long-lasting Graves disease. HTBI primers from iRepertoire and Arm-PCR of CDR3 regions yielded the TCR beta libraries. TCRdb processed the multiplex PCR reads anew with MiXCR; each CDR3 protein has one entry. In the table there are a few hundred thousand distinct CDR3 sequences, around 19% of which are singletons. The time point is: newly diagnosed GD, antithyroid drugs for less than 3 months. RNA extracted from PBMCs served as the sequencing template. The same data also contributed to another study, on T cells in Graves' hyperthyroidism and ophthalmopathy.

The source was peripheral blood mononuclear cells (PBMCs), collected at new diagnosis, from a patient treated with antithyroid drugs. The origin of the receptors is a woman younger than 45 with Graves disease.

The table lists this clonotype with a few counts. V usage is TRBV6-4 and J usage is TRBJ2-1, with 9 nucleotides matching TRBD1. Germline V gene lookup returns CDR1 MRHNA and CDR2 SNTAGT. V lost 8 bases to trimming and J lost 8 bases; unmatched junction nucleotides: 10. This CDR3 region has 14 residues. The CDR3 bases are TGTGCCAGCCAACCGGGACAGGGAGGCCATGAGCAGTTCTTC. This gives the protein CASQPGQGGHEQFF.

This clonotype appeared many times. V is TRBV29-1 and J is TRBJ2-1; 7 bases fit TRBD1. There are 14 residues in the CDR3. V trimming: 7 bases; J trimming: 10 bases; junction bases outside the gene matches: 16. Germline V lookup: CDR1 SQVTM, CDR2 ANQGSEA. The CDR3 sequence is CSAKQGTERGEQFF. CDR3 nucleotide sequence: TGCAGCGCCAAACAGGGGACAGAGAGAGGAGAGCAGTTCTTC.

The CDR3 protein is CASSRDSVRAETQYF. DNA for the CDR3: TGTGCCAGCAGCCGCGATAGCGTTAGGGCAGAGACCCAGTACTTC. The chain carries TRBV6-4 and TRBJ2-5; the D gene is possibly TRBD2 (5 bases). Germline V CDR1 and CDR2: MRHNA, SNTAGT. This CDR3 is built from 15 residues. Trimming removed 6 bases from V and 4 bases from J, with 18 bases in between.

This clonotype was detected ten times or more. The chain employs TRBV7-9 and TRBJ1-2; possible D gene TRBD1, 5 bases. There are 14 residues in the CDR3. Germline V gene data show CDR1 as SEHNR and CDR2 as FQNEAQ (reference sequence). Between the trimmed V and J ends, which lost 4 bases and 4 bases, there was a span of 13 bases. In nucleotides, the CDR3 is TGTGCCAGCAGCTCCCCCGGGGGGTTCTATGGCTACACCTTC. Its translation: CASSSPGGFYGYTF.

This clonotype was seen repeatedly, ten times or more. V is TRBV13 and J is TRBJ2-1; 10 bases align to TRBD2. The CDR3 is made up of 17 amino acids. Unmatched junction bases numbered 4, after V lost 1 base and J lost 1 base. Germline CDR1 is PRHDT and CDR2 is FYEKMQ (reference sequence). Written as DNA, the CDR3 is TGTGCCAGCAGCTTAGTAGTGACTAGCGGGTCCTACAATGAGCAGTTCTTC. It codes for CASSLVVTSGSYNEQFF.

This clonotype occurred many times. The chain links TRBV28 to TRBJ2-7; D is unresolved. V lost 3 bases and J 0 bases, leaving 12 bases between the germline ends. Germline V CDR1 and CDR2: MDHEN, SYDVKM. The CDR3 totals 15 residues. The CDR3 reads CASSFSENYSYEQYF. DNA of the CDR3: TGTGCCAGCAGTTTTTCGGAAAACTACTCCTACGAGCAGTACTTC. The full variable domain, in which reference TRBV28 and TRBJ2-7 provide the parts outside the CDR3, is DVKVTQSSRYLVKRTGEKVFLECVQDMDHENMFWYRQDPGLGLRLIYFSYDVKMKEKGDIPEGYSVSREKKERFSLILESASTNQTSMYLCASSFSENYSYEQYFGPGTRLTVT.

This clonotype was detected a few times. The chain uses TRBV4-2 and TRBJ1-2; D possibly corresponds to TRBD1 (5 bases). This CDR3 has 13 amino acids. The germline gives CDR1 LGHNA, CDR2 YNFKEQ. V shed 0 bases and J shed 8 bases, with 10 bases lying between them. The CDR3 spells CASSQEAGAGYTF. The CDR3 DNA follows: TGTGCCAGCAGCCAAGAGGCTGGGGCCGGCTACACCTTC.

As regards this clonotype: A far more abundant clone sits one base away, making this likely a read error. V gene TRBV2 combines with J gene TRBJ1-1; D perhaps matches TRBD1 (6 bases). The CDR3 loop spans 17 amino acids. V dropped 5 bases and J dropped 0 bases, with 19 bases sitting between them. Germline V gene data show CDR1 as SNHLY and CDR2 as FYNNEI. CDR3 protein: CASSLKGGAGLNTEAFF. For the CDR3, the DNA is TGTGCCAGCAGTTTAAAGGGGGGGGCAGGGCTGAACACTGAAGCTTTCTTT.

This clonotype occurred many times. The V call is TRBV20-1, the J call TRBJ2-1, with D tentatively TRBD1 (6 bases). The V and J ends lost 3 bases and 3 bases respectively, with 12 bases between them. Germline V gene sequence: CDR1 DFQATT, CDR2 SNEGSKA (reference sequence). This CDR3 is built from 14 residues. CDR3: CSASRGRNYNEQFF. The CDR3 DNA follows: TGCAGTGCTAGCAGGGGTAGAAACTACAATGAGCAGTTCTTC.

This clonotype was recorded many times. The chain recombines TRBV12-5 with TRBJ1-5; no definite D call. Germline-derived CDR1 and CDR2 are LGHNT and FRNRAP. CDR3 length equals 12 residues. This chain's CDR3 is CAFSTSNQPQHF. In nucleotides, the CDR3 is TGTGCCTTTTCGACTAGCAATCAGCCCCAGCATTTT.

This clonotype was found many times. V and J are TRBV2 and TRBJ1-4, with 7 bases identical to TRBD1. Germline values: CDR1 SNHLY, CDR2 FYNNEI. Trimming removed 8 bases from V and 8 bases from J; junction bases left unmatched: 11. CDR3 length: 14 residues. This CDR3 reads CASGLQGLQEKLFF. The CDR3 DNA reads as TGTGCCAGCGGTTTACAGGGGCTTCAGGAAAAACTGTTTTTT.

This clonotype was recorded at least ten times. The genes are TRBV12-3 or TRBV12-4 and TRBJ2-5, with TRBD1 matching over 8 bases. V gave up 6 bases and J gave up 9 bases; unmatched junction bases: 6. The CDR3 has 12 amino acids. The CDR3 loop reads CASRSGQASQYF. The CDR3 DNA reads as TGTGCCAGCAGATCGGGACAGGCATCCCAGTACTTC.

This clonotype was found many times. The V call is TRBV19, the J call TRBJ1-5, with a weak D call TRBD1 (5 bases). This CDR3 is built from 13 residues. Germline CDR1 is LNHDA and CDR2 is SQIVND (reference sequence). V was clipped by 5 bases and J by 4 bases, with 9 bases between them. In DNA, the CDR3 is TGTGCCAGTAGTGTCCGACAGAATCAGCCCCAGCATTTT. Protein product: CASSVRQNQPQHF.

This clonotype was picked up many times. The chain joins TRBV28 to TRBJ1-2, with D hard to call. The germline V gene encodes CDR1 MDHEN and CDR2 SYDVKM. With 2 bases removed from V and 3 bases from J, the gap between germline ends came to 7 bases. The CDR3 is 13 residues long. The CDR3 loop reads CASSLGVYYGYTF. As DNA, the CDR3 is TGTGCCAGCAGTTTAGGGGTGTACTATGGCTACACCTTC.

This clonotype was counted many times. The rearrangement joins TRBV27 to TRBJ2-7, with D possibly called TRBD1 or TRBD2 (5 bases each). The CDR3 consists of 15 residues. Trimming took 5 bases from V and 3 from J, leaving 17 bases between them. Per the germline V gene, CDR1 is MNHEY and CDR2 is SMNVEV (reference sequence). CDR3 sequence: CASSLHRDPYYEQYF. In DNA form, the CDR3 reads TGTGCCAGCAGTCTCCACCGGGACCCATACTACGAGCAGTACTTC.

Many counts were recorded for this clonotype. J is TRBJ2-7 and V is TRBV24-1; 7 bases agree with TRBD2. The junction had 4 bases not matched to a gene; V was cut back by 2 bases and J by 4 bases. The CDR3 spans 14 residues. Germline V lookup: CDR1 KGHDR, CDR2 SFDVKD. The CDR3 DNA follows: TGTGCCACCAGTGATTCCGGGACTAATTACGAGCAGTACTTC. This codes for CATSDSGTNYEQYF.

The genes are TRBV5-4 and TRBJ2-3, with a possible D match to TRBD1 (5 bases). The CDR3 contains 13 residues. V was trimmed by 7 bases and J by 2 bases, leaving 11 bases between them. Germline CDR1 reads SGHNT; CDR2 reads YYREEE (reference sequence). Here the CDR3 reads CASHRGTTDTQYF. Written as DNA, the CDR3 is TGTGCCAGCCATAGGGGAACCACAGATACGCAGTATTTT.

The chain couples TRBV6-1 to TRBJ1-1, with D possibly matching TRBD1 (6 bases). Between the trimmed V and J ends, which lost 3 bases and 8 bases, there was a span of 13 bases. The CDR3 totals 13 residues. Germline V gene data show CDR1 as MNHNS and CDR2 as SASEGT. The CDR3 loop reads CASSDGQGNEAFF. Here the CDR3 DNA reads TGTGCCAGCAGTGATGGGCAGGGGAACGAAGCTTTCTTT.

The chain joins TRBV20-1 to TRBJ2-1; D uncertain. V was clipped by 8 bases and J by 9 bases, with 11 bases between them. This CDR3 spans 10 amino acids. Germline V lookup: CDR1 DFQATT, CDR2 SNEGSKA (reference sequence). DNA for the CDR3: TGCAGTACAACCTCGATTGAGCAGTTCTTC. Translation: CSTTSIEQFF.

Details on this clonotype: This sequence may be a read error, since a much larger clone differs from it by one base. The chain recombines TRBV18 with TRBJ1-1; D unclear. Germline V gene data show CDR1 as KGHSH and CDR2 as LQKENI. Trimming took 0 bases from V and 3 from J, leaving 5 bases between them. This CDR3 has 13 amino acids. In DNA form, the CDR3 reads TGTGCCAGCTCACCACCGCATGACACTGAAGCTTTCTTT. Its protein product is CASSPPHDTEAFF.

About this clonotype: A read error is likely here: a far larger clone is one base away. Given the absence of the conserved phenylalanine or tryptophan at the CDR3 end, a read error is likely. The chain joins TRBV5-1 to TRBJ1-1; no firm D call. Looked up from germline, CDR1 is SGHRS and CDR2 is YFSETQ. This CDR3 contains 17 residues. CDR3 sequence (DNA): TGTGCCAGCAGCCCCCCCGGAAGGAGCCTAATGAACACTGAAGCTTTCCTT. Protein sequence: CASSPPGRSLMNTEAFL.

There are a few counts of this clonotype. The chain uses TRBV4-1 and TRBJ2-5; tentative D call: TRBD2 (5 bases). Germline V gives CDR1 MGHRA, CDR2 YSYEKL. The CDR3 consists of 16 residues. Trimming cost V 1 base and J 1 base, with 13 bases left between them. The CDR3 loop reads CASSQARSGFQETQYF. As DNA, the CDR3 is TGCGCCAGCAGCCAAGCGAGGAGCGGCTTCCAAGAGACCCAGTACTTC.

This clonotype has at least ten counts. This chain connects TRBV18 to TRBJ1-2; D unresolved. The CDR3 runs 17 residues. CDR1 and CDR2 from the germline V gene are KGHSH and LQKENI. Trimming removed 6 bases from V and 5 bases from J, with 25 bases in between. In DNA form, the CDR3 reads TGTGCCAGCTCCCGCTTGAAGGGCGGGCCGATGCGATATGGCTACACCTTC. This gives the protein CASSRLKGGPMRYGYTF. The whole variable domain, remainder taken from reference TRBV18 and TRBJ1-2, is NAGVMQNPRHLVRRRGQEARLRCSPMKGHSHVYWYRQLPEEGLKFMVYLQKENIIDESGMPKERFSAEFPKEGPSILRIQQVVRGDSAAYFCASSRLKGGPMRYGYTFGSGTRLTVV.

Ten or more counts support this clonotype. The V and J genes are TRBV5-5 and TRBJ1-6; unclear D gene. The germline V and J ends were trimmed by 0 bases and 9 bases, with 19 bases remaining between them. This CDR3 has 17 amino acids. Looked up from germline, CDR1 is SGHKS and CDR2 is YYEKEE (reference sequence). CDR3 in DNA: TGTGCCAGCAGCTTGGTCACGGACGGCACGGGAGGTTCACCCCTCCACTTT. It specifies CASSLVTDGTGGSPLHF.

This clonotype was seen many times. The V and J genes are TRBV2 and TRBJ1-1, with a tentative D call TRBD1 (5 bases). V was trimmed by 6 bases and J by 3 bases, leaving 11 bases between them. Germline values: CDR1 SNHLY, CDR2 FYNNEI. The CDR3 totals 13 residues. CDR3 DNA: TGTGCCAGCAGCGGGGACGGTTACACTGAAGCTTTCTTT. It yields the protein CASSGDGYTEAFF.

This clonotype was counted many times. The chain is built from TRBV2 and TRBJ1-1; TRBD1 agrees at 7 bases. The ends lost 8 bases at V and 7 bases at J; junction bases unmatched: 13. CDR3 length: 14 residues. CDR1 SNHLY and CDR2 FYNNEI come from the germline V gene. The CDR3: CASGDLTGKDEAFF. CDR3 coding DNA: TGTGCCAGCGGAGACCTGACAGGGAAGGATGAAGCTTTCTTT.

The chain employs TRBV30 and TRBJ2-2; TRBD2 matches 8 bases. Per the germline V gene, CDR1 is GTSNPN and CDR2 is SVGIG (reference sequence). Trimming removed 2 bases from V and 5 bases from J; junction bases left unmatched: 7. The CDR3 extends over 15 amino acids. The CDR3 nucleotides are TGTGCCTGGAGTAAATCGACTAGCGCAACCGGGGAGCTGTTTTTT. Its translation: CAWSKSTSATGELFF. Filled out from reference TRBV30 and TRBJ2-2, the complete variable domain reads SQTIHQWPATLVQPVGSPLSLECTVEGTSNPNLYWYRQAAGRGLQLLFYSVGIGQISSEVPQNLSASRPQDRQFILSSKKLLLSDSGFYLCAWSKSTSATGELFFGEGSRLTVL.

This clonotype was picked up many times. The chain joins TRBV2 to TRBJ1-6; 7 bases line up with TRBD1. Germline V lookup: CDR1 SNHLY, CDR2 FYNNEI. The CDR3 loop spans 14 amino acids. V lost 9 bases to trimming and J lost 5 bases; unmatched junction nucleotides: 7. In DNA, the CDR3 is TGTGCCAGTCAGAGGGGACAGAATAATTCACCCCTCCACTTT. Encoded protein: CASQRGQNNSPLHF. Full variable domain (outside the CDR3, taken from reference TRBV2 and TRBJ1-6): EPEVTQTPSHQVTQMGQEVILRCVPISNHLYFYWYRQILGQKVEFLVSFYNNEISEKSEIFDDQFSVERPDGSNFTLKIRSTKLEDSAMYFCASQRGQNNSPLHFGNGTRLTVT.

This clonotype was seen many times. The rearrangement uses TRBV6-4 and TRBJ1-6, with TRBD1 as a possible D gene (6 bases). Germline assignment: CDR1 MRHNA and CDR2 SNTAGT. CDR3 length equals 14 residues. V gave up 6 bases and J gave up 10 bases, with 16 bases separating them. This CDR3 reads CASSQIQGKSPLHF. The CDR3 DNA reads as TGTGCCAGCAGCCAGATACAGGGAAAATCACCCCTCCACTTT.

This clonotype was seen many times. V and J are TRBV28 and TRBJ2-6, with D uncertain. CDR1 is MDHEN and CDR2 is SYDVKM in the germline V gene. The CDR3 covers 12 residues. Between the trimmed V and J ends, which lost 8 bases and 2 bases, there was a span of 4 bases. In DNA, the CDR3 is TGTGCCAGCGAAACTGGGGCCAACGTCCTGACTTTC. Translated: CASETGANVLTF.

This clonotype was counted many times. Since no conserved phenylalanine or tryptophan closes the CDR3, a read error is the likely cause. The rearrangement uses TRBV27 and TRBJ2-7; D possibly corresponds to TRBD1 (5 bases). This CDR3 is built from 16 residues. V was cut by 3 bases and J by 9 bases, with 24 bases left in between. CDR1 is MNHEY, CDR2 SMNVEV, per germline (reference sequence). The CDR3 is CASSFSPLIQGRMQYL. The CDR3 nucleotides are TGTGCCAGCAGTTTCAGCCCCCTCATCCAGGGCCGCATGCAGTACCTC.

The rearrangement links TRBV2 to TRBJ1-2, with 7 bases fitting TRBD1. The CDR3 covers 15 residues. J was trimmed by 7 bases and V by 7 bases; bases with no gene match: 15. Germline V gene data show CDR1 as SNHLY and CDR2 as FYNNEI. The CDR3, as DNA: TGTGCCAGCAACGACAGGGCAATCGTTATGGCTGGCTACACCTTC. This translates into CASNDRAIVMAGYTF.